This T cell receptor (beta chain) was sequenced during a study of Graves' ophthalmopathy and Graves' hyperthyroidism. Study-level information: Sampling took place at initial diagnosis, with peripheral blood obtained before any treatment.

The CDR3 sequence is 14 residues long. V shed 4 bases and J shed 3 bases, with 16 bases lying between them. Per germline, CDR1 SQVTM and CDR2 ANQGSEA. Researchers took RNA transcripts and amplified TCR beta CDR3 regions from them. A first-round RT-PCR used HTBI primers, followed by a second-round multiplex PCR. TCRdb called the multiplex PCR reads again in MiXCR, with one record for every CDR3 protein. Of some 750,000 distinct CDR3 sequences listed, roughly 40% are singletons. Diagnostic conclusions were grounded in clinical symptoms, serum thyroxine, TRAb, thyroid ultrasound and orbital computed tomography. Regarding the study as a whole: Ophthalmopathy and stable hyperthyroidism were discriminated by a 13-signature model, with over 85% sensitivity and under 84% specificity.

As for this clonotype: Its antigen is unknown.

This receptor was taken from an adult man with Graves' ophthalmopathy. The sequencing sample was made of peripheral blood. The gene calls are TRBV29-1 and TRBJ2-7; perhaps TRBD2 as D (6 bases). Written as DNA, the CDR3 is TGCAGCGTTGGCCGGAGGGACGCTATCTACGAGCAGTACTTC. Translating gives CSVGRRDAIYEQYF.